The present T cell receptor beta chain was sequenced within a study of identical twins. The CDR3 has 15 amino acids. Trimming took 1 base from V and 7 from J; bases not matched to a gene: 5. Germline V gives CDR1 LNHNV, CDR2 YYDKDF (reference sequence). TCRdb re-called the 5' RACE reads through MiXCR, storing one row per CDR3 protein. The sample records around 250,000 distinct CDR3 sequences, approximately 8.3% being singletons. This clonotype was found a few times. This same sample was also part of a study on yellow fever vaccine responses in identical twins.

V usage is TRBV15 and J usage is TRBJ2-5; TRBD2 agrees at 11 bases. Specimen: CD8+ T cells sorted from blood. This sequence originates from a woman aged 18 to 35 in good health. For the CDR3, the DNA is TGTGCCACCAGCAGAGTTCTAGCGGGAGGCCGGACCCAGTACTTC. Its translation: CATSRVLAGGRTQYF.